The entry that follows covers one TCR beta chain sequence. The antigen remains unidentified. The CDR3 is made up of 17 amino acids. Trimming removed 3 bases from V and 4 bases from J; junction bases left unmatched: 14. CDR1 is LGHNA and CDR2 is YSLEER in the germline V gene. These data come from a study of healthy donors' naive CD4 and CD8 T cells. Study at large: Donors, half of them female, were 20-25, 40-50 or 60-70 years old. Notes on the study in general: Most V and J genes were reportedly biased between naive CD4+ and CD8+ cells.

TCR libraries were built from about 500 ng of total RNA by linear amplification. One entry per CDR3 protein, called by TCRdb with MiXCR from the reads. The table has 150,000 to 200,000 distinct CDR3 sequences, 65% to 75% seen once; the top ten hold more than 2%. Naive CD4+ cells were sorted as CD4+CD8-CD45RO-CD45RA+; naive CD8+ as CD8+CD4-CD45RA+CD27bright. The chain recombines TRBV4-3 with TRBJ1-2; 7 bases line up with TRBD1. The receptor was isolated from a pool of human donors in good health; the sample pools cells from several healthy donors. The sample comprised naive CD4+ and CD8+ T cells sorted from blood, pooled from several donors. The DNA of the CDR3 is TGCGCCAGCAGCCATGGGCTCGGGACAGAGGACGGCTATGGCTACACCTTC. Translating it yields CASSHGLGTEDGYGYTF.